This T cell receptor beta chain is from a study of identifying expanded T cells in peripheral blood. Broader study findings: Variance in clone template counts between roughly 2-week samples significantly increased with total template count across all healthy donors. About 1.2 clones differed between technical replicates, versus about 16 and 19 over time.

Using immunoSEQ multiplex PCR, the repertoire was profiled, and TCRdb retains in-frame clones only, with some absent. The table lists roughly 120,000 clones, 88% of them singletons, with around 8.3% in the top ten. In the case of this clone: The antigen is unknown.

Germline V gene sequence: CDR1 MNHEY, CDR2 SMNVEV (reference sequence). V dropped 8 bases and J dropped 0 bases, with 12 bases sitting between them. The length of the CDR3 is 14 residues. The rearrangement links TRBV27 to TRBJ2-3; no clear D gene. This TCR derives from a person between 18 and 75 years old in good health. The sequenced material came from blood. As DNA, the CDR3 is TGTGCCAGCGGTGCCGGATCTAGCACAGATACGCAGTATTTT. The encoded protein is CASGAGSSTDTQYF.